This T cell receptor beta chain was sequenced in a study of T cell repertoires in cytomegalovirus infection. As for the study in general: Matching HLA type and CMV infection were both indicated by public TCR beta signatures.

Whole-study findings and limits: CMV-specific TCR beta clonotypes restricted by HLA-C were the ones dominating the ex vivo response.

This clonotype was found a few times. Its antigen is unidentified. TCRdb reprocessed the reads via MiXCR and lists one record per CDR3 protein. The sample lists nearly 650,000 distinct CDR3 sequences; more than 20% were seen once. Germline V lookup: CDR1 SGDLS, CDR2 YYNGEE. CDR3 size: 14 residues. Between the trimmed V and J ends, which lost 8 bases and 4 bases, there was a span of 16 bases. The sample was CD8+ T cells from PBMCs. The rearrangement links TRBV9 to TRBJ2-1, with D possibly TRBD2 on 7 matching bases. The TCR was taken from a human donor in good health (CMV status not recorded). Some clones in this sample may be carry-over from other donors' samples. The DNA for the CDR3 is TGTGCCAGTGGCGGGGGCCCTACTTACAATGAGCAGTTCTTC. Translated: CASGGGPTYNEQFF.